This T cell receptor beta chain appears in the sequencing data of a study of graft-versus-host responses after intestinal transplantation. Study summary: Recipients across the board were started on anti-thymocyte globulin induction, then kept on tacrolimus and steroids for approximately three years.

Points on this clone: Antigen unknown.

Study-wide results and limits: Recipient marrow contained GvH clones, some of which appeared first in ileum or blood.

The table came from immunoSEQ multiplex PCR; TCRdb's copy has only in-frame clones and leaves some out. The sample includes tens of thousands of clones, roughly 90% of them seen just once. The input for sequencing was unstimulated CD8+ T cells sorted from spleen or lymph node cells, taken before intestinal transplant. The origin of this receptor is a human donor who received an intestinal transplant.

DNA of the CDR3: TGCGCCAGCAGCCTTAGCGACGCCTCCTACAATGAGCAGTTCTTC. The encoded protein is CASSLSDASYNEQFF. V usage is TRBV4-1 and J usage is TRBJ2-1, with D tentatively TRBD2 (5 bases). Germline CDR1 and CDR2: MGHRA and YSYEKL. Trimming cost V 4 bases and J 0 bases, with 10 bases left between them. The CDR3 sequence is 15 residues long.